This TCR beta chain is from a study of blood T cell repertoires in COVID-19. Study summary: Spain, Italy and the United States supplied samples that represented acute and convalescent COVID-19. PBMCs, B-cell-depleted T cells, or T cells were the source of the cDNA or gDNA that made up the material.

The CDR3 extends over 13 amino acids. The germline gives CDR1 PRHDT, CDR2 FYEKMQ (reference sequence). Trimming cost V 5 bases and J 9 bases, with 14 bases left between them. The authors' processing: Scientists estimated how many nucleated cells there were by amplifying reference gene primers. Data came from immunoSEQ multiplex PCR; TCRdb stores just in-frame clones and leaves some out. D and trimming were read from the DNA, whereas the V and J calls and clone size are those reported in that table. The sample comprises some 380,000 clones, about 90% of which are singletons, and 1% to 1.5% rests with the top ten.

The TCR was taken from a man aged 25-45 years who had recovered from COVID-19. The specimen sequenced was PBMCs or T cells enriched from blood (not recorded which). The genes are TRBV13 and TRBJ2-1, with a weak D call TRBD2 (6 bases). CDR3 protein: CASSPDRGFEQFF. The CDR3 region has the DNA TGTGCCAGCAGCCCCGACCGGGGGTTTGAGCAGTTCTTC.